The next 11 T cell receptor beta chains were all read from a single sample in a study of vaccination and CD4 T cells after COVID-19. The assay that was used to sequence DNA from cultured CD4+ T cells was the Oncomine TCR Beta short-read assay. TCRdb recomputed calls from the PCR reads with MiXCR, one row per CDR3 protein. The sample shows about 7,100 distinct CDR3 sequences, over 65% of them seen only once. Treatment given: roughly ten-day PBMC culture with coronavirus spike peptide pools or control peptides (ViraFEST assay). These TCRs are of unknown antigen specificity. Sequenced material: CD4+ T cells from blood, cultured in vitro. These TCRs come from a human donor who had recovered from COVID-19.

By share, this clonotype counts as large. The rearrangement uses TRBV2 and TRBJ1-5, with D possibly being TRBD1 (6 bases). The V and J ends lost 4 bases and 6 bases respectively, with 13 bases between them. The germline V gene has CDR1 SNHLY and CDR2 FYNNEI. The CDR3 loop spans 14 amino acids. The CDR3 loop reads CASSGRGAGQPQHF. CDR3 DNA: TGTGCCAGCAGTGGTAGGGGGGCCGGTCAGCCCCAGCATTTT.

This clonotype has only a few counts. This rearrangement joins TRBV20-1 to TRBJ2-5; maybe TRBD1 (5 bases). CDR1 and CDR2 from the germline V gene are DFQATT and SNEGSKA (reference sequence). The germline V and J ends were trimmed by 8 bases and 0 bases, with 10 bases remaining between them. This CDR3 has 12 amino acids. Written as DNA, the CDR3 is TGCAGTCCCAAGGGGTACCAAGAGACCCAGTACTTC. Protein product: CSPKGYQETQYF.

This clonotype occurred once. The V call is TRBV15, the J call TRBJ2-1, with 11 bases that match TRBD2. V lost 2 bases to trimming and J lost 7 bases; unmatched junction nucleotides: 7. The CDR3 runs 16 residues. The germline V gene has CDR1 LNHNV and CDR2 YYDKDF (reference sequence). The CDR3, as DNA: TGTGCCACCAGCAGATTTAGCGGGGGGGCTCGAAATGAGCAGTTCTTC. Protein product: CATSRFSGGARNEQFF.

This clonotype was picked up a small number of times. The chain joins TRBV19 to TRBJ1-1, with D possibly being TRBD1 (5 bases). In germline, CDR1 is LNHDA, CDR2 SQIVND (reference sequence). The CDR3 consists of 13 residues. Trimming stripped 7 bases from V and 4 bases from J, with 13 bases between. The CDR3 spells CASNPQGGTEAFF. DNA for the CDR3: TGTGCCAGTAACCCGCAGGGCGGCACTGAAGCTTTCTTT.

The chain is built from TRBV15 and TRBJ2-3; 11 positions agree with TRBD2. This CDR3 region has 14 residues. V trimming: 9 bases; J trimming: 6 bases; junction bases outside the gene matches: 8. Germline values: CDR1 LNHNV, CDR2 YYDKDF (reference sequence). The CDR3 spells CATSSGGSLDTQYF. The CDR3 DNA reads as TGTGCCACATCTAGCGGGGGGTCTTTGGATACGCAGTATTTT. Complete variable domain (other parts from reference TRBV15 and TRBJ2-3): DAMVIQNPRYQVTQFGKPVTLSCSQTLNHNVMYWYQQKSSQAPKLLFHYYDKDFNNEADTPDNFQSRRPNTSFCFLDIRSPGLGDTAMYLCATSSGGSLDTQYFGPGTRLTVL.

V gene TRBV20-1 combines with J gene TRBJ1-2, with TRBD1 matching 8 bases. The ends lost 0 bases at V and 4 bases at J; junction bases unmatched: 4. This CDR3 contains 14 residues. From germline, CDR1 is DFQATT and CDR2 SNEGSKA (reference sequence). In DNA form, the CDR3 reads TGCAGTGCTAGAGAGGCAGGGGGCAGCTATGGCTACACCTTC. Protein product: CSAREAGGSYGYTF.

The genes are TRBV6-5 and TRBJ1-2, with TRBD1 matching over 10 bases. V lost 1 base, J lost 4 bases, and 6 bases stayed unmatched. CDR1 and CDR2 from the germline V gene are MNHEY and SVGAGI. This CDR3 is built from 16 residues. The CDR3 here is CASSYLRTGGSYGYTF. The CDR3 coding sequence is TGTGCCAGCAGTTACTTAAGGACAGGGGGTAGCTATGGCTACACCTTC.

The rearrangement uses TRBV20-1 and TRBJ1-2; D unresolved. V was clipped by 4 bases and J by 2 bases, with 11 bases between them. The CDR3 has 13 residues. The germline V gene has CDR1 DFQATT and CDR2 SNEGSKA (reference sequence). The CDR3 protein is CSATREGNYGYTF. Written as DNA, the CDR3 is TGCAGTGCTACCCGGGAGGGAAACTATGGCTACACCTTC.

Note on this clonotype: Sequence at one end of the junction differs from germline and may be a read error. The rearrangement links TRBV20-1 to TRBJ2-3; the match to TRBD2 covers 12 bases. Per the germline V gene, CDR1 is DFQATT and CDR2 is SNEGSKA (reference sequence). This CDR3 is 15 amino acids long. This CDR3 reads CSALAGGGWTDTRYF. Here the CDR3 DNA reads TGCAGTGCACTAGCGGGAGGCGGTTGGACAGATACGCGGTATTTT.

This clonotype was seen a single time. This chain connects TRBV7-2 to TRBJ1-5; D gene uncertain. With 3 bases removed from V and 16 bases from J, the gap between germline ends came to 22 bases. This CDR3 region has 14 residues. Germline V gene lookup returns CDR1 SGHTA and CDR2 FQGNSA. The CDR3 is CASSFNLVTGIFHF. The CDR3 nucleotides are TGTGCCAGCAGCTTTAATCTCGTGACGGGTATATTCCATTTT.

The chain uses TRBV15 and TRBJ2-1; possibly TRBD1 for D (5 bases). V was trimmed by 1 base and J by 6 bases, leaving 16 bases between them. The CDR3 consists of 16 residues. Germline CDR1 and CDR2: LNHNV and YYDKDF (reference sequence). CDR3 coding DNA: TGTGCCACCAGCAGAGTAGGGGTTGCGGTAAGCAATGAGCAGTTCTTC. This encodes CATSRVGVAVSNEQFF.